These 24 T cell receptor beta chains originate from one sample sequenced in a study of T cells in tuberculosis. Profiling relied on immunoSEQ multiplex PCR, and the TCRdb table lists in-frame clones only, not all of them. The sample carries tens of thousands of clones, approximately 91% recorded once. Cells were sorted from thawed PBMC rested overnight and stained with GMM-loaded CD1B tetramer, viability dye and anti-CD3. CD1B tetramers were loaded with Rhodococcus equi-derived C32 glucose monomycolate. The sequenced sample was CD1b-GMM tetramer-negative cells sorted from PBMCs. The receptor set was obtained from an adult woman with latent tuberculosis.

The gene calls are TRBV7-3 and TRBJ2-2; TRBD1 matches 7 bases. CDR1 and CDR2 from the germline V gene are SGHTA and FQGTGA. The CDR3 sequence is 13 residues long. J gave up 8 bases and V 3 bases, and 3 bases lay outside the gene matches. As DNA, the CDR3 is TGTGCCAGCAGCTTTCTCAGGGGGGGGGAGCTGTTTTTT. Encoded protein: CASSFLRGGELFF.

The chain is built from TRBV5-1 and TRBJ1-3, with D perhaps TRBD1 (5 bases). Germline V gene sequence: CDR1 SGHRS, CDR2 YFSETQ. Trimming pared 4 bases from V and 8 bases from J, leaving 16 bases between. This CDR3 contains 14 residues. Written as DNA, the CDR3 is TGCGCCAGCAGCCCGTTCGGACATAGGGACACCATATATTTT. As protein: CASSPFGHRDTIYF. Supplemented by reference TRBV5-1 and TRBJ1-3, the full variable domain reads KAGVTQTPRYLIKTRGQQVTLSCSPISGHRSVSWYQQTPGQGLQFLFEYFSETQRNKGNFPGRFSGRQFSNSRSEMNVSTLELGDSALYLCASSPFGHRDTIYFGEGSWLTVV.

The chain couples TRBV5-1 to TRBJ2-3; 7 bases match TRBD2. Germline CDR1 is SGHRS and CDR2 is YFSETQ. This CDR3 contains 15 residues. The V and J ends lost 2 bases and 2 bases, in that order; junction bases with no gene match: 5. CDR3 amino acids: CASSFQRGPTDTQYF. The CDR3 DNA is TGCGCCAGCAGCTTTCAGCGGGGCCCCACAGATACGCAGTATTTT.

The DNA of the CDR3 is TGCGCCAGCAGCTTGGCCACTGTGGCGGGGGGCCCTTGGCTAGACAATGAGCAGTTCTTC. This encodes CASSLATVAGGPWLDNEQFF. J is TRBJ2-1 and V is TRBV5-1; TRBD2 matches at 8 bases. The CDR3 loop spans 20 amino acids. V shed 0 bases and J 5 bases; nucleotides not matched to a gene: 19. The germline V gene has CDR1 SGHRS and CDR2 YFSETQ.

The rearrangement uses TRBV6-8 and TRBJ2-7, with TRBD2 as a possible D gene (7 bases). CDR3 size: 16 residues. Between the trimmed V and J ends, which lost 2 bases and 0 bases, there was a span of 14 bases. Germline V CDR1 and CDR2: MNHGY, SAAAGT. The CDR3 DNA reads as TGTGCCAGCAGTTACAGGGGGAGGGACCTCTCCTACGAGCAGTACGTC. It codes for CASSYRGRDLSYEQYV.

The chain links TRBV27 to TRBJ2-2; 9 nucleotides agree with TRBD1. Germline CDR1 MNHEY, CDR2 SMNVEV (reference sequence). CDR3 length equals 14 residues. J lost 2 bases, V lost 7 bases, and 2 bases had no gene match. The CDR3 bases are TGTGCCAGCAACAGGGGGCCTAACACCGGGGAGCTGTTTTTT. It specifies CASNRGPNTGELFF.

A few counts support this clone. The chain carries TRBV6-1 and TRBJ2-3, with TRBD1 matching 8 bases. V was pared by 3 bases and J by 1 base, with 6 bases of the junction left unmatched. The CDR3 contains 16 residues. The germline V gene encodes CDR1 MNHNS and CDR2 SASEGT. The CDR3 nucleotides are TGTGCCAGCAGTGACTTCCAGGGGGCTGGCACAGATACGCAGTATTTT. Its protein product is CASSDFQGAGTDTQYF.

The count of this clone is one. V usage is TRBV6-1 and J usage is TRBJ1-2; 8 nucleotides align to TRBD1. This CDR3 has 14 amino acids. From germline, CDR1 is MNHNS and CDR2 SASEGT. The V segment lost 0 bases and the J segment 8 bases; nucleotides outside the gene matches: 5. The CDR3, as DNA: TGTGCCAGCAGTGAAGCTCGGACAGGGATCGGCTACACCTTC. Residues: CASSEARTGIGYTF.

V gene TRBV14 combines with J gene TRBJ1-3, with TRBD1 identical over 7 bases. The V gene's germline CDR1 is SGHDN and CDR2 FVKESK. V was clipped by 3 bases and J by 4 bases; unmatched bases: 6. The CDR3 runs 15 residues. CDR3 nucleotides: TGTGCCAGCAGCCAGAGACAGGGCTCGGGAAACACCATATATTTT. It codes for CASSQRQGSGNTIYF.

The chain is built from TRBV19 and TRBJ2-1, with 12 bases lining up with TRBD2. Trimming took 6 bases from V and 7 from J; bases not matched to a gene: 4. This CDR3 comprises 14 residues. CDR1 and CDR2 (germline): LNHDA, SQIVND (reference sequence). The CDR3 sequence: CASRLAGGANEQFF. DNA of the CDR3: TGTGCCAGTAGGCTAGCGGGGGGGGCGAATGAGCAGTTCTTC.

Comment on this clone: The germline gene is not matched at one end of the junction; a read error may be the cause. The chain carries TRBV6-6 and TRBJ2-1; D might be TRBD1 (6 bases). In germline, CDR1 is MNHNY, CDR2 SVGAGI (reference sequence). The CDR3 extends over 14 amino acids. The CDR3 protein is CASSYSPLTGFCVF. The CDR3 DNA reads as TGTGCCAGCAGTTACAGCCCCCTCACAGGGTTTTGCGTCTTC.

This clone was observed a handful of times. V gene TRBV6-4 combines with J gene TRBJ2-5; the D gene is possibly TRBD2 (5 bases). The CDR3 is 16 residues long. Per the germline V gene, CDR1 is MRHNA and CDR2 is SNTAGT. The germline V and J ends were trimmed by 4 bases and 5 bases, with 20 bases remaining between them. The CDR3 spells CASSAQTIHLGETQYF. CDR3 DNA: TGTGCCAGCAGTGCCCAGACTATCCACCTCGGGGAGACCCAGTACTTC.

The V call is TRBV28, the J call TRBJ2-1; TRBD2 matches at 9 bases. The junction had 2 bases not matched to a gene; V was cut back by 1 base and J by 4 bases. The CDR3 is 15 residues long. Germline loops: CDR1 MDHEN, CDR2 SYDVKM. The CDR3 DNA reads TGTGCCAGCAGTTTATTTCTAGCGGGGTACAATGAGCAGTTCTTC. Translation gives CASSLFLAGYNEQFF.

The chain uses TRBV19 and TRBJ2-5; the D is unclear. The ends were cut back, 3 bases at V and 2 bases at J, with 10 bases in the middle. Germline CDR1 and CDR2: LNHDA and SQIVND (reference sequence). CDR3 length: 14 amino acids. The CDR3: CASSISSVQETQYF. As DNA, the CDR3 is TGTGCCAGTAGTATCTCCAGCGTACAAGAGACCCAGTACTTC.

This clone was counted a single time. The chain employs TRBV27 and TRBJ2-7; TRBD2 matches at 12 bases. After removal of 6 bases from V and 2 bases from J, the junction contained 5 bases not matched to a gene. The length of the CDR3 is 15 residues. Germline CDR1 reads MNHEY; CDR2 reads SMNVEV (reference sequence). The CDR3: CASRLLAGGPYEQYF. The CDR3 coding sequence is TGTGCCAGCAGATTACTAGCGGGGGGCCCCTACGAGCAGTACTTC.

The V call is TRBV5-8, the J call TRBJ1-5; 8 bases align to TRBD1. Unmatched junction bases numbered 4, after V lost 1 base and J lost 4 bases. The CDR3 is 15 residues long. CDR1 and CDR2 from the germline V gene are SGHTS and YDEGEE. CDR3 loop: CASSLRTGNNQPQHF. The CDR3 region has the DNA TGTGCCAGCAGCTTGCGGACAGGGAATAATCAGCCCCAGCATTTT.

The chain couples TRBV7-9 to TRBJ1-2; 9 bases match TRBD1. The junction had 16 bases not matched to a gene; V was cut back by 4 bases and J by 1 base. The CDR3 is 19 residues long. Germline V gives CDR1 SEHNR, CDR2 FQNEAQ (reference sequence). The CDR3 protein is CASSSLWTGVVSHNYGYTF. In DNA form, the CDR3 reads TGTGCCAGCAGCTCACTGTGGACAGGGGTTGTGTCCCATAACTATGGCTACACCTTC.

This clone was counted between two and nine times. The J gene is TRBJ1-2, the V gene TRBV6-6, with TRBD1 matching over 7 bases. Germline assignment: CDR1 MNHNY and CDR2 SVGAGI (reference sequence). Germline trimming cut 6 bases from V and 4 bases from J; bases unmatched to any gene: 8. The CDR3 covers 14 residues. CDR3 DNA: TGTGCCAGCAGATCAAGACAGGGCGGCTATGGCTACACCTTC. Translated, it gives CASRSRQGGYGYTF.

The V gene is TRBV6-1, the J gene TRBJ2-1; 13 nucleotides agree with TRBD2. J lost 2 bases, V lost 4 bases, and 2 bases had no gene match. Germline lookup yields CDR1 MNHNS and CDR2 SASEGT. The CDR3 extends over 16 amino acids. The CDR3 region has the DNA TGTGCCAGCAGTGCTACTAGCGGGGGGGCCTACAATGAGCAGTTCTTC. This encodes CASSATSGGAYNEQFF.

A word on this clone: The sample has other DNA sequences that encode this CDR3 too. The genes are TRBV6-5 and TRBJ1-2; 10 bases line up with TRBD1. Germline CDR1 MNHEY, CDR2 SVGAGI. V dropped 4 bases and J dropped 5; count of bases not matched to a gene: 1. CDR3 length equals 13 residues. This CDR3 is CASSSGQGYGYTF. For the CDR3, the DNA is TGTGCCAGCAGTTCGGGACAGGGGTATGGCTACACCTTC.

This chain links TRBV11-3 with TRBJ2-2, with D possibly being TRBD1 (5 bases). V lost 1 base to trimming and J lost 7 bases, with 13 bases between them. This CDR3 region has 15 residues. Germline V lookup: CDR1 SGHNT, CDR2 YENEEA. For the CDR3, the DNA is TGTGCCAGCAGCTTAGCCCGACAGACCATCGGGGAGCTGTTTTTT. Translated, it gives CASSLARQTIGELFF.

The CDR3 nucleotides are TGTGCCAGCAGCCCGAAGTGGGAGTCCGATCAGCCCCAGCATTTT. It translates to CASSPKWESDQPQHF. This rearrangement joins TRBV5-5 to TRBJ1-5; D uncertain. CDR1 and CDR2 (germline): SGHKS, YYEKEE (reference sequence). The CDR3 is made up of 15 amino acids. V was clipped by 4 bases and J by 5 bases, with 16 bases between them.

CDR3 region: CASSLVGTRNTDTQYF. The CDR3, as DNA: TGTGCCAGCAGCTTAGTTGGGACTAGAAACACAGATACGCAGTATTTT. This chain links TRBV7-2 with TRBJ2-3; TRBD2 matches 8 bases. The CDR3 totals 16 residues. Unmatched junction bases numbered 5, after V lost 1 base and J lost 2 bases. Germline assignment: CDR1 SGHTA and CDR2 FQGNSA. Supplemented by reference TRBV7-2 and TRBJ2-3, the full variable domain reads GAGVSQSPSNKVTEKGKDVELRCDPISGHTALYWYRQSLGQGLEFLIYFQGNSAPDKSGLPSDRFSAERTGGSVSTLTIQRTQQEDSAVYLCASSLVGTRNTDTQYFGPGTRLTVL.

This rearrangement joins TRBV10-3 to TRBJ1-2; tentative D call: TRBD1 (6 bases). The CDR3 spans 14 residues. Between the trimmed V and J ends, which lost 4 bases and 4 bases, there was a span of 13 bases. Germline lookup yields CDR1 ENHRY and CDR2 SYGVKD. CDR3 protein: CAISAGRGIYGYTF. The CDR3 DNA reads as TGTGCCATCAGTGCTGGCAGGGGAATCTATGGCTACACCTTC.